This T cell receptor (beta chain) was recorded in a study of shared clonotypes between healthy human individuals. Of note for this clone: Its antigen is currently unknown.

V lost 3 bases to trimming and J lost 2 bases, with 11 bases between them. The CDR3 runs 14 residues. Germline V gene sequence: CDR1 KGHSH, CDR2 LQKENI. Assay runs were performed at deep level. Libraries were prepared by immunoSEQ multiplex PCR; TCRdb keeps only in-frame clonotypes and omits some of them. The sample records approximately 500,000 clones, about 72% being singletons. Study-wide points: Sampling used blood alone; tissue repertoires probably differ.

The rearrangement uses TRBV18 and TRBJ2-7; D assignment may be TRBD1 or TRBD2 (5 bases each). The sequence was collected from a woman aged 35 to 49 in good health. Some clones in this sample may be carry-over from other donors' samples. What was sequenced was PBMCs. The CDR3 DNA sequence: TGTGCCAGCTCACCTGGGACGACTGCCTACGAGCAGTACTTC. Translation gives CASSPGTTAYEQYF.